A selection of T cell receptor beta chains follows, all from one sample in a study of blood T cell repertoires in COVID-19. Sequenced by immunoSEQ multiplex PCR; TCRdb stores in-frame clones only, minus some. The data show around 13,000 clones, with approximately 85% seen just once and less than 35% held by the top ten. The sequencing sample was made of peripheral blood. These receptors were collected from a human donor in a cohort sampled during active COVID-19. CDR3s include the opening cysteine and the closing phenylalanine or tryptophan. The D gene is left open where the match is weak. A clone size is listed for some rows: how often the clone was seen (once, few, many), or a class if it is expanded.

J | size | V | D | CDR3 | DNA
TRBJ1-1 | . | TRBV2 | . | CASESGTEAFF | TGTGCCAGCGAGAGCGGCACTGAAGCTTTCTTT
TRBJ1-1 | once | TRBV7-9 | TRBD1 | CASSRSTGGVEYTEAFF | TGTGCCAGCAGCCGAAGTACAGGGGGCGTAGAGTACACTGAAGCTTTCTTT
TRBJ2-7 | . | TRBV6-5 | TRBD2 | CASSRERGGSYEQYF | TGTGCCAGCAGCCGAGAGCGGGGGGGATCCTACGAGCAGTACTTC
TRBJ1-1 | . | TRBV7-9 | TRBD1 | CASSEPRGTEAFF | TGTGCCAGCAGCGAGCCCAGGGGGACTGAAGCTTTCTTT
TRBJ2-6 | . | TRBV7-9 | . | CASSSGAQSSGANVLTF | TGTGCCAGCAGCTCAGGGGCACAGAGCTCTGGGGCCAACGTCCTGACTTTC
TRBJ1-4 | once | TRBV7-5 | . | CARSPGTGGRGANEKLFF | TGTGCCAGAAGCCCCGGGACAGGGGGAAGAGGGGCTAATGAAAAACTGTTTTTT
TRBJ2-3 | . | TRBV15 | TRBD2 | CATGSLAGNTDTQYF | TGTGCCACCGGAAGCCTAGCGGGGAACACAGATACGCAGTATTTT
TRBJ2-7 | . | TRBV18 | TRBD2 | CASSKNGGTYEQYF | TGTGCCAGCTCAAAGAACGGGGGGACCTACGAGCAGTACTTC
TRBJ1-6 | . | TRBV7-9 | . | CASSLDKAGDYNSPLHF | TGTGCCAGCAGCTTAGATAAGGCAGGCGACTATAATTCACCCCTCCACTTT
TRBJ1-6 | . | TRBV4-3 | . | CASSQVGSYNSPLHF | TGCGCCAGCAGCCAAGTGGGCAGCTATAATTCACCCCTCCACTTT
TRBJ1-6 | . | TRBV18 | . | CASSPPAGAFSPLHF | TGTGCCAGCTCACCACCGGCAGGCGCTTTTTCACCCCTCCACTTT
TRBJ1-3 | . | TRBV13 | . | CASSFSGRNTIYF | TGTGCCAGCAGCTTTAGCGGGAGAAACACCATATATTTT
TRBJ1-1 | . | TRBV18 | . | CASSPQQDEEAFF | TGTGCCAGCTCACCACAACAGGACGAAGAAGCTTTCTTT
TRBJ2-7 | . | TRBV28 | . | CASIQQGKQYF | TGTGCCAGCATCCAACAGGGAAAGCAGTACTTC
TRBJ2-5 | . | TRBV9 | . | CASSVSGTAQETQYF | TGTGCCAGCAGCGTTTCCGGGACTGCACAAGAGACCCAGTACTTC
TRBJ1-3 | . | TRBV10-3 | . | CAINKGPGNTIYF | TGTGCCATCAATAAGGGGCCGGGAAACACCATATATTTT
TRBJ1-3 | . | TRBV11-3 | . | CASSSTGHSSGNTIYF | TGTGCCAGCAGCTCGACGGGACACTCCTCTGGAAACACCATATATTTT
TRBJ2-1 | . | TRBV19 | TRBD2 | CASSPSGSYNEQFF | TGTGCCAGTAGTCCTAGCGGGAGTTACAATGAGCAGTTCTTC
TRBJ2-7 | few | TRBV5-4 | TRBD1 | CASSPRDRGYSEQYF | TGTGCCAGCAGTCCACGGGACAGGGGTTATAGCGAGCAGTACTTC
TRBJ1-1 | once | TRBV7-2 | . | CASTRMGEGNTEAFF | TGTGCCAGCACCCGAATGGGGGAGGGAAACACTGAAGCTTTCTTT
TRBJ2-3 | . | TRBV4-1 | TRBD2 | CASSQDPGGGSLDTQYF | TGCGCCAGCAGCCAAGATCCTGGGGGGGGGTCATTAGATACGCAGTATTTT
TRBJ2-7 | . | TRBV5-4 | TRBD1 | CASSSTGGAGPYEQYF | TGTGCCAGCAGCTCAACAGGGGGCGCAGGGCCTTACGAGCAGTACTTC
TRBJ2-1 | . | TRBV11-1 | TRBD2 | CASSAAQAGVFDEQFF | TGTGCCAGCAGCGCCGCCCAAGCGGGAGTATTCGATGAGCAGTTCTTC
TRBJ2-1 | . | TRBV11-3 | . | CASSRPGVYNEQFF | TGTGCCAGCAGCCGACCGGGGGTCTATAATGAGCAGTTCTTC
TRBJ1-2 | . | TRBV20-1 | . | CSAIPSRGYTF | TGCAGTGCGATTCCTTCGCGCGGTTACACCTTC
TRBJ1-2 | . | TRBV5-8 | TRBD1 | CASSFGTASGYTF | TGTGCCAGCAGCTTCGGGACAGCTAGCGGCTACACCTTC
TRBJ1-2 | . | TRBV29-1 | TRBD1 | CSVRQGASYGYTF | TGCAGCGTGAGACAGGGGGCGAGCTATGGCTACACCTTC